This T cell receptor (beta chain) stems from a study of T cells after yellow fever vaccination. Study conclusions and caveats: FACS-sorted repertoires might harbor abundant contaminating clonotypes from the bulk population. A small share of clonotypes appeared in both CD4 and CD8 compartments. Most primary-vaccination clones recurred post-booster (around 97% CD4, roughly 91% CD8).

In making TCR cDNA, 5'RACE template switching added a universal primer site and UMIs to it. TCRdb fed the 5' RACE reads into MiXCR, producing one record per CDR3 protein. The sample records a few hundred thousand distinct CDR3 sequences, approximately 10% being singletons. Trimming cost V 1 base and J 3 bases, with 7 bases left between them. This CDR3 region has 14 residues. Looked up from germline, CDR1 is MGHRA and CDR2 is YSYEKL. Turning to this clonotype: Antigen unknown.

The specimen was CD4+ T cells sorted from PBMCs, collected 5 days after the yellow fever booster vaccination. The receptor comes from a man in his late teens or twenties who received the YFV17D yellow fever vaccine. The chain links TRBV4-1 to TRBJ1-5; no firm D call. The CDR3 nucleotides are TGCGCCAGCAGCCAAGGGGGTAACAATCAGCCCCAGCATTTT. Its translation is CASSQGGNNQPQHF.